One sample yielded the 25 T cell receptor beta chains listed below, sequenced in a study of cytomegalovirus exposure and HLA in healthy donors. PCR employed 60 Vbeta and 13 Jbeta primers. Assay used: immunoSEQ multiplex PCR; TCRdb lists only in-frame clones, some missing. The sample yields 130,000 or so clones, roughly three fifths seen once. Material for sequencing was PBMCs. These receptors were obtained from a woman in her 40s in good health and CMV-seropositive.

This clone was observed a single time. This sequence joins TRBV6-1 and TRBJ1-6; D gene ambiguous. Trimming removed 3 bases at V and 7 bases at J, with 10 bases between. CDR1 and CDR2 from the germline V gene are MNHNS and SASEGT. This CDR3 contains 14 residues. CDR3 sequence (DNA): TGTGCCAGCAGTGACCTCCCGCTAAATTCACCCCTCCACTTT. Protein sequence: CASSDLPLNSPLHF.

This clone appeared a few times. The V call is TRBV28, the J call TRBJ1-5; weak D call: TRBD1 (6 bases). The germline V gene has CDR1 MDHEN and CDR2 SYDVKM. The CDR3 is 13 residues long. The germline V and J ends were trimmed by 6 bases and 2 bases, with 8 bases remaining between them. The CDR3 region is CASRTGGNQPQHF. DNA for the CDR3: TGTGCCAGCAGGACAGGAGGCAATCAGCCCCAGCATTTT. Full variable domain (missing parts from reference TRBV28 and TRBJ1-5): DVKVTQSSRYLVKRTGEKVFLECVQDMDHENMFWYRQDPGLGLRLIYFSYDVKMKEKGDIPEGYSVSREKKERFSLILESASTNQTSMYLCASRTGGNQPQHFGDGTRLSIL.

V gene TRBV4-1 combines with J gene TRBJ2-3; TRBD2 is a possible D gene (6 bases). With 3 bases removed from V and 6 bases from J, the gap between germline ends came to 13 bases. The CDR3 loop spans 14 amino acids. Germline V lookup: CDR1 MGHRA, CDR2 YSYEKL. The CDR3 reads CASSQDYLMDTQYF. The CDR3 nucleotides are TGCGCCAGCAGCCAGGACTATCTGATGGATACGCAGTATTTT.

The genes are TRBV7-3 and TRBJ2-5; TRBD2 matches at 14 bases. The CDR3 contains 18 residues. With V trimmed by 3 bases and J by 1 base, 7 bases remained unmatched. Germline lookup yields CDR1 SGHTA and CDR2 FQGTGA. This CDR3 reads CASSFGTSGSWGQETQYF. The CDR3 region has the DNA TGTGCCAGCAGCTTCGGGACTAGCGGGAGTTGGGGCCAAGAGACCCAGTACTTC.

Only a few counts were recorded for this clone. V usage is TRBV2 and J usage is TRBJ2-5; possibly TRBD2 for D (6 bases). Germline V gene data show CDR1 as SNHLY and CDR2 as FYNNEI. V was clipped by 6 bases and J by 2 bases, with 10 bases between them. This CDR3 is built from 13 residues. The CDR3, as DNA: TGTGCCAGCAGCCGGACTAAACAAGAGACCCAGTACTTC. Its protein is CASSRTKQETQYF.

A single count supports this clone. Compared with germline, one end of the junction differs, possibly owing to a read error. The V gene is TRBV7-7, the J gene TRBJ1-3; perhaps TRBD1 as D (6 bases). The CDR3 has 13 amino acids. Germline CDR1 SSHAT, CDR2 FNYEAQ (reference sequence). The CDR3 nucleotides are TGTGCTAGCAGCTCAGGGGCTGGAAACACCATATATTTT. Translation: CASSSGAGNTIYF.

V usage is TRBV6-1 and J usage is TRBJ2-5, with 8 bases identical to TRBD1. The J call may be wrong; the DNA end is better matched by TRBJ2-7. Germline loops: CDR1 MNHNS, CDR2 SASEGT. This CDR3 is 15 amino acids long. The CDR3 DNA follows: TGTGCCAGCAGTGAATGGGAACAGGGGGGCGACGAGCAGTACTTC. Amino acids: CASSEWEQGGDEQYF.

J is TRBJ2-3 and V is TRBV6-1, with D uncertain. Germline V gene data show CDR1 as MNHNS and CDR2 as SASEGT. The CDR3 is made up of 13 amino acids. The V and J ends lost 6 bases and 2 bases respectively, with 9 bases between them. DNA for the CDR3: TGTGCCAGCAGAACTACTGTCACAGATACGCAGTATTTT. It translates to CASRTTVTDTQYF.

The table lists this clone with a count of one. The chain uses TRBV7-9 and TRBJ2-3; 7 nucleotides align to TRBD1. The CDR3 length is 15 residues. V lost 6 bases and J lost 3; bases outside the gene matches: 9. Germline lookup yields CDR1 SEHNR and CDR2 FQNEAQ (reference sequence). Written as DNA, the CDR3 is TGTGCCAGCAGGGATTTCGACAGGGCTACAGATACGCAGTATTTT. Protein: CASRDFDRATDTQYF.

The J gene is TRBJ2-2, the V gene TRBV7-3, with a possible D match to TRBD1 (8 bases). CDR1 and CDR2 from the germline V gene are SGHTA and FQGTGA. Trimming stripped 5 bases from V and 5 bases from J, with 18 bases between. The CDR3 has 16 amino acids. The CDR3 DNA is TGTGCCAGCAGCCTAGCGGCAGGGGGCAGGACCGGGGAGCTGTTTTTT. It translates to CASSLAAGGRTGELFF.

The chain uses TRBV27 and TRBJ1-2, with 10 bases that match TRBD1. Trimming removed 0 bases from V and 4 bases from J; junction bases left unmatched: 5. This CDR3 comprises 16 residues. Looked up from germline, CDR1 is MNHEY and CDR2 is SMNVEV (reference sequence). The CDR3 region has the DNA TGTGCCAGCAGTTTATCGGCGGGACAGGGGACCTATGGCTACACCTTC. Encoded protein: CASSLSAGQGTYGYTF.

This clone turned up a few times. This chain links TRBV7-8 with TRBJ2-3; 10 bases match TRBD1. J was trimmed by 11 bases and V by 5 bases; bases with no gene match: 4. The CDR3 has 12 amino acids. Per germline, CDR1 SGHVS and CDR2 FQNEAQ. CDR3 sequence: CASSPDRGVQYF. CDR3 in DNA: TGTGCCAGCAGCCCGGACAGGGGGGTGCAGTATTTT.

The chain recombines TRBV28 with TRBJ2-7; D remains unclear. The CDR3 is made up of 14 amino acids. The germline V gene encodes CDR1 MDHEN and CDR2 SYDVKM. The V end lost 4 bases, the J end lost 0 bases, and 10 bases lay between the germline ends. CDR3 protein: CASSSLKSSYEQYF. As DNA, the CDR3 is TGTGCCAGCAGTTCTTTAAAGAGCTCCTACGAGCAGTACTTC.

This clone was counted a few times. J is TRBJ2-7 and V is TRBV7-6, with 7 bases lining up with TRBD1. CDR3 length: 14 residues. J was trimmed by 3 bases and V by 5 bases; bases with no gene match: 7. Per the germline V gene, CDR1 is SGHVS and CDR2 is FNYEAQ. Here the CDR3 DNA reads TGTGCCAGCAGCAACCGGGACAGTTACTACGAGCAGTACTTC. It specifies CASSNRDSYYEQYF.

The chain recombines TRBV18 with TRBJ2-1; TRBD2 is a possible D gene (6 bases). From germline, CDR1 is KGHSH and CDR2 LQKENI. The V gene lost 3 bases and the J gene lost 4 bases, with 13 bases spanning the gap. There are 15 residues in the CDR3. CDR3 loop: CASSPGGSTYNEQFF. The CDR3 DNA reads TGTGCCAGCTCACCTGGGGGGTCTACTTACAATGAGCAGTTCTTC.

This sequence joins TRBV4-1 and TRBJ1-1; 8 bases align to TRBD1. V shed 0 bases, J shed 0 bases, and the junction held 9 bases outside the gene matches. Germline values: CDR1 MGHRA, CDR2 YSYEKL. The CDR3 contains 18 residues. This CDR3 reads CASSQEGQGANLNTEAFF. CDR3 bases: TGCGCCAGCAGCCAAGAGGGGCAGGGGGCAAATTTGAACACTGAAGCTTTCTTT.

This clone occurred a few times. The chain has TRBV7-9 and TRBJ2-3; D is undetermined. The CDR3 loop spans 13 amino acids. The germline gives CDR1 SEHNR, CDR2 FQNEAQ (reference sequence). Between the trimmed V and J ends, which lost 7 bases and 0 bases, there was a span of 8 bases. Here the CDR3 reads CASKATSTDTQYF. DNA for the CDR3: TGTGCCAGCAAAGCCACTAGCACAGATACGCAGTATTTT.

The CDR3 reads CASSVGLAGTDTQYF. The CDR3 DNA follows: TGTGCCAGCAGCGTAGGGTTAGCGGGCACAGATACGCAGTATTTT. The rearrangement joins TRBV9 to TRBJ2-3, with a weak D call TRBD2 (6 bases). Between the trimmed V and J ends, which lost 0 bases and 1 base, there was a span of 9 bases. This CDR3 is 15 amino acids long. Germline CDR1 SGDLS, CDR2 YYNGEE.

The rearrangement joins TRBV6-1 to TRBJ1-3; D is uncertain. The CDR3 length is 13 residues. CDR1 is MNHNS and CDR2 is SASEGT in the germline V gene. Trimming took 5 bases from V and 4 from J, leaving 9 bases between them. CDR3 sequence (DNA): TGTGCCAGCAGTTTGAGCCTGGGAAACACCATATATTTT. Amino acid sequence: CASSLSLGNTIYF.

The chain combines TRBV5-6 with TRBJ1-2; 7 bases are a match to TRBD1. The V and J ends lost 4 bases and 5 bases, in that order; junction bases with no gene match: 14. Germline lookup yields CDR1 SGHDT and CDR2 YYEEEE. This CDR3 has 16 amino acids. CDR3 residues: CASSLLDRARSYGYTF. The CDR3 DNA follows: TGTGCCAGCAGCCTCTTAGACAGGGCACGTTCTTATGGCTACACCTTC.

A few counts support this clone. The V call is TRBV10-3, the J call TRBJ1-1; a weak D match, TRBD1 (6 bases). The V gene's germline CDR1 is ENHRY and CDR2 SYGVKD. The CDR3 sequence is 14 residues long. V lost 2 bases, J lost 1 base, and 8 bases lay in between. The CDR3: CAISENRENTEAFF. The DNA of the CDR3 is TGTGCCATCAGTGAGAACAGGGAGAACACTGAAGCTTTCTTT.

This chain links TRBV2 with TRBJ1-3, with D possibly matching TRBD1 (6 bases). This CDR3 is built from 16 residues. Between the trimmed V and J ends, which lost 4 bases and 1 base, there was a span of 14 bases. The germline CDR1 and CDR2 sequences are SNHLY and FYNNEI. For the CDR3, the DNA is TGTGCCAGCAGTGTTAGAATGACAGGTTCTGGAAACACCATATATTTT. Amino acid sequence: CASSVRMTGSGNTIYF. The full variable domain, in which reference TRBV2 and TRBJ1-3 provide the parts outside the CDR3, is EPEVTQTPSHQVTQMGQEVILRCVPISNHLYFYWYRQILGQKVEFLVSFYNNEISEKSEIFDDQFSVERPDGSNFTLKIRSTKLEDSAMYFCASSVRMTGSGNTIYFGEGSWLTVV.

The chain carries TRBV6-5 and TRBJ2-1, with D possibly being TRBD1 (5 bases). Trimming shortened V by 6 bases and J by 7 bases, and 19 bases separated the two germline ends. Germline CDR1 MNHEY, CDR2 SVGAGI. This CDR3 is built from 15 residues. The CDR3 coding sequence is TGTGCCAGCAGCCGTCTAGACAGATTTGGAAATGAGCAGTTCTTC. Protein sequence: CASSRLDRFGNEQFF.

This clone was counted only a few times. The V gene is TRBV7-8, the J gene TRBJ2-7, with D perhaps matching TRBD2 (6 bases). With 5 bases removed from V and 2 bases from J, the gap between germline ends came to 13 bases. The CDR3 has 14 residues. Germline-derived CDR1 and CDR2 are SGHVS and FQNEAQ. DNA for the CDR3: TGTGCCAGCAGCCGTGCTAGCGCCACCTACGAGCAGTACTTC. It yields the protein CASSRASATYEQYF.

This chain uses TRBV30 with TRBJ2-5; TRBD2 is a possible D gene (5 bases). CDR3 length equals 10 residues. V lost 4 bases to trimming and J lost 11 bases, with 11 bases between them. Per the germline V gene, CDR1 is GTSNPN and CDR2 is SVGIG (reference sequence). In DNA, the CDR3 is TGTGCCTGGATCGGGGTGGAGCAGTACTTC. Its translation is CAWIGVEQYF.